These 30 T cell receptor beta chains originate from one sample sequenced in a study of blood T cells in healthy people across ages. With a J-beta primer mix and a sample-barcoded 5' primer, a second PCR ran about 7 to 11 cycles. TCRdb re-derived calls from the 5' RACE reads in MiXCR, one entry per CDR3 protein. Among fewer than 1.5 million distinct CDR3 sequences listed, 40% to 50% were seen once. The specimen sequenced was blood. The origin of the receptors is a woman younger than 35 in good health.

This clonotype has just a few counts. The chain couples TRBV7-9 to TRBJ2-6; D call uncertain. This CDR3 spans 17 amino acids. In germline, CDR1 is SEHNR, CDR2 FQNEAQ (reference sequence). V lost 1 base and J 0 bases, leaving 10 bases between the germline ends. The CDR3 reads CASSLDRRSSGANVLTF. The CDR3 DNA is TGTGCCAGCAGCTTAGACCGTAGGTCCTCTGGGGCCAACGTCCTGACTTTC.

This chain joins TRBV20-1 and TRBJ2-5; D ambiguous. The germline gives CDR1 DFQATT, CDR2 SNEGSKA (reference sequence). This CDR3 has 11 amino acids. The CDR3 sequence is CGVLGLETQYF. CDR3 bases: TGCGGTGTCCTCGGCCTGGAGACCCAGTACTTC.

The rearrangement links TRBV10-3 to TRBJ2-1; TRBD2 agrees at 13 bases. Germline V gene data show CDR1 as ENHRY and CDR2 as SYGVKD. This CDR3 is built from 17 residues. Trimming took 6 bases from V and 8 from J; bases not matched to a gene: 13. The CDR3 spells CAIRQTSGGRGVYEQFF. In nucleotides, the CDR3 is TGTGCCATCAGACAGACTAGCGGGGGGCGAGGAGTCTATGAGCAGTTCTTC.

The chain combines TRBV24-1 with TRBJ2-7, with TRBD2 matching 14 bases. V shed 3 bases and J 3 bases; nucleotides not matched to a gene: 12. The CDR3 contains 19 residues. In germline, CDR1 is KGHDR, CDR2 SFDVKD. Here the CDR3 reads CATSDLASGLAGGLYEQYF. CDR3 DNA: TGTGCCACCAGTGATCTTGCCTCTGGACTAGCGGGAGGCCTCTACGAGCAGTACTTC.

This chain links TRBV6-1 with TRBJ1-2; no clear D. The CDR3 has 13 amino acids. The V end was cut by 2 bases, the J end by 8 bases, with 12 bases between. CDR1 MNHNS and CDR2 SASEGT come from the germline V gene. CDR3 sequence: CASSEPLLLGYTF. CDR3 DNA: TGTGCCAGCAGTGAACCCTTACTGCTCGGCTACACCTTC.

This chain joins TRBV4-2 and TRBJ2-1; 9 bases fit TRBD2. The germline gives CDR1 LGHNA, CDR2 YNFKEQ. The CDR3 consists of 15 residues. Trimming at V came to 0 bases and at J to 6 bases, leaving 3 bases not matched to a gene. The CDR3 sequence: CASSQDAGGANEQFF. CDR3 nucleotides: TGTGCCAGCAGCCAAGACGCGGGAGGGGCCAATGAGCAGTTCTTC.

This clonotype appeared a few times. The V gene is TRBV11-2, the J gene TRBJ2-1, with TRBD1 as a possible D gene (5 bases). Germline V gene sequence: CDR1 SGHAT, CDR2 FQNNGV. Trimming stripped 5 bases from V and 6 bases from J, with 8 bases between. There are 12 residues in the CDR3. The CDR3 reads CASSPDINEQFF. CDR3 coding DNA: TGTGCCAGCAGCCCGGACATCAATGAGCAGTTCTTC.

This sequence joins TRBV5-1 and TRBJ1-1, with TRBD1 matching over 8 bases. The junction had 13 bases not matched to a gene; V was cut back by 6 bases and J by 0 bases. In germline, CDR1 is SGHRS, CDR2 YFSETQ. CDR3 size: 17 residues. In DNA form, the CDR3 reads TGCGCCAGCATCTTAACCCCCGGGACAGGCATGAACACTGAAGCTTTCTTT. Encoded protein: CASILTPGTGMNTEAFF. The variable domain in full, with the rest retrieved from reference TRBV5-1 and TRBJ1-1, is KAGVTQTPRYLIKTRGQQVTLSCSPISGHRSVSWYQQTPGQGLQFLFEYFSETQRNKGNFPGRFSGRQFSNSRSEMNVSTLELGDSALYLCASILTPGTGMNTEAFFGQGTRLTVV.

This clonotype was picked up many times. J is TRBJ2-5 and V is TRBV4-1; TRBD1 agrees at 7 bases. Germline V gives CDR1 MGHRA, CDR2 YSYEKL. J lost 5 bases, V lost 1 base, and 7 bases had no gene match. The CDR3 is made up of 15 amino acids. The CDR3 DNA sequence: TGCGCCAGCAGCCAAGTAAGACAGGGCTACGAGACCCAGTACTTC. This translates into CASSQVRQGYETQYF.

This rearrangement joins TRBV13 to TRBJ2-3; 11 bases agree with TRBD2. J lost 4 bases, V lost 4 bases, and 4 bases had no gene match. CDR3 size: 15 residues. Germline values: CDR1 PRHDT, CDR2 FYEKMQ (reference sequence). The CDR3 loop reads CASSYGLAGPDTQYF. The CDR3 DNA reads as TGTGCCAGCAGCTACGGACTAGCGGGCCCAGATACGCAGTATTTT.

This clonotype was detected a few times. The V and J genes are TRBV28 and TRBJ2-2, with 9 bases fitting TRBD1. Germline V gene data show CDR1 as MDHEN and CDR2 as SYDVKM. The CDR3 spans 15 residues. The ends lost 5 bases at V and 3 bases at J; junction bases unmatched: 4. CDR3 protein: CASSPNRGHTGELFF. The CDR3 nucleotides are TGTGCCAGCAGTCCAAACAGGGGGCACACCGGGGAGCTGTTTTTT.

This rearrangement joins TRBV6-1 to TRBJ1-5; D perhaps matches TRBD1 (6 bases). Germline CDR1 MNHNS, CDR2 SASEGT. The V end was cut by 6 bases, the J end by 2 bases, with 14 bases between. The length of the CDR3 is 15 residues. CDR3 DNA: TGTGCCAGCAGGCAACCGGGGGGCGGCAATCAGCCCCAGCATTTT. Translated, it gives CASRQPGGGNQPQHF.

The chain has TRBV29-1 and TRBJ1-2; 7 positions agree with TRBD1. V shed 1 base and J 0 bases; nucleotides not matched to a gene: 8. The CDR3 length is 16 residues. From germline, CDR1 is SQVTM and CDR2 ANQGSEA. CDR3 sequence (DNA): TGCAGCGTTGAAGTGACAGGGCAAGGCTCTAACTATGGCTACACCTTC. Translated, it gives CSVEVTGQGSNYGYTF.

This clonotype showed up just a few times. The chain combines TRBV6-6 with TRBJ1-4, with D possibly being TRBD1 (5 bases). The CDR3 covers 16 residues. CDR1 is MNHNY, CDR2 SVGAGI, per germline (reference sequence). V lost 2 bases to trimming and J lost 4 bases, with 14 bases between them. The CDR3 spells CASSYGGGRVNEKLFF. The CDR3 DNA sequence: TGTGCCAGCAGTTACGGAGGTGGCAGGGTTAATGAAAAACTGTTTTTT.

V is TRBV12-3 or TRBV12-4 and J is TRBJ2-3, with no clear D. This CDR3 has 14 amino acids. V gave up 5 bases and J gave up 6 bases, with 15 bases separating them. CDR3 bases: TGTGCCAGCAGTGTGTCTACTGTGGGCGATACGCAGTATTTT. Protein: CASSVSTVGDTQYF.

This clonotype has only a few counts. The CDR3 DNA follows: TGTGCCAGTCGGACTAGCGGGGGGCAGTTCTTC. Protein sequence: CASRTSGGQFF. The chain combines TRBV19 with TRBJ2-1; TRBD2 agrees at 13 bases. There are 11 residues in the CDR3. Losses at the gene ends were 8 bases for V and 12 bases for J; bases not matched to a gene: 1. CDR1 LNHDA and CDR2 SQIVND come from the germline V gene (reference sequence).

V is TRBV11-2 and J is TRBJ1-2, with 9 bases identical to TRBD1. Unmatched junction bases numbered 6, after V lost 4 bases and J lost 3 bases. The CDR3 contains 15 residues. The germline gives CDR1 SGHAT, CDR2 FQNNGV. This CDR3 is CASSSPRDRDYGYTF. For the CDR3, the DNA is TGTGCCAGCAGCTCCCCGAGGGACAGGGACTATGGCTACACCTTC.

This chain links TRBV27 with TRBJ1-2; D gene ambiguous. The germline CDR1 and CDR2 sequences are MNHEY and SMNVEV (reference sequence). V was cut by 5 bases and J by 5 bases, with 18 bases left in between. The CDR3 contains 15 residues. CDR3 amino acids: CASSEIDKTQYGYTF. CDR3 bases: TGTGCCAGCAGTGAAATCGACAAAACACAGTATGGCTACACCTTC.

This sequence joins TRBV10-1 and TRBJ2-7; D might be TRBD1 or TRBD2, each matching 5 bases. Germline V gene data show CDR1 as WNHNN and CDR2 as SYGVQD (reference sequence). The V gene lost 9 bases and the J gene lost 0 bases, with 18 bases spanning the gap. The CDR3 loop spans 15 amino acids. In nucleotides, the CDR3 is TGCGCCAGGGGATCGAAGTCGGGACGCTCCTACGAGCAGTACTTC. Its protein product is CARGSKSGRSYEQYF.

Worth noting for this clonotype: A much larger clonotype is one base distant, so this may be a read error. V is TRBV20-1 and J is TRBJ2-5; TRBD2 aligns across 14 bases. With 2 bases clipped from V and 5 bases from J, the junction kept 7 bases outside the gene matches. Looked up from germline, CDR1 is DFQATT and CDR2 is SNEGSKA (reference sequence). The CDR3 length is 16 residues. Here the CDR3 reads CSARSRTSGGSETQYF. The DNA of the CDR3 is TGCAGTGCTAGAAGCCGGACTAGCGGGGGGTCGGAGACCCAGTACTTC.

This sequence joins TRBV7-2 and TRBJ2-3; TRBD2 is a possible D gene (7 bases). This CDR3 region has 15 residues. V lost 5 bases to trimming and J lost 6 bases, with 18 bases between them. CDR1 and CDR2 (germline): SGHTA, FQGNSA. CDR3 protein: CASSLAAGAFDTQYF. CDR3 nucleotides: TGTGCCAGCAGCCTCGCGGCGGGGGCCTTTGATACGCAGTATTTT.

In this sample, this clonotype turned up a few times. The CDR3 region has the DNA TGTGCCAGCAGTGAAGGACAGGGGGCTGTCTACGAGCAGTACTTC. Translation gives CASSEGQGAVYEQYF. The chain couples TRBV6-1 to TRBJ2-7; TRBD1 matches at 10 bases. CDR1 is MNHNS and CDR2 is SASEGT in the germline V gene. The CDR3 is 15 residues long. J was trimmed by 3 bases and V by 1 base; bases with no gene match: 3.

V gene TRBV5-1 combines with J gene TRBJ2-2, with 9 nucleotides matching TRBD1. The CDR3 is 16 residues long. V dropped 0 bases and J dropped 3; count of bases not matched to a gene: 3. Per germline, CDR1 SGHRS and CDR2 YFSETQ. The CDR3 sequence: CASSLGQGVDTGELFF. In nucleotides, the CDR3 is TGCGCCAGCAGCTTGGGACAGGGGGTCGACACCGGGGAGCTGTTTTTT. Combining the CDR3 with reference TRBV5-1 and TRBJ2-2 gives the whole variable domain KAGVTQTPRYLIKTRGQQVTLSCSPISGHRSVSWYQQTPGQGLQFLFEYFSETQRNKGNFPGRFSGRQFSNSRSEMNVSTLELGDSALYLCASSLGQGVDTGELFFGEGSRLTVL.

V usage is TRBV28 and J usage is TRBJ2-7, with D possibly being TRBD2 (6 bases). The CDR3 consists of 14 residues. The V end lost 3 bases, the J end lost 7 bases, and 16 bases lay between the germline ends. CDR1 is MDHEN and CDR2 is SYDVKM in the germline V gene. The CDR3 bases are TGTGCCAGCAGTTTTAGCGGAGAATCCGGGGAGCAGTACTTC. Protein product: CASSFSGESGEQYF.

The rearrangement links TRBV10-3 to TRBJ2-3, with 13 nucleotides matching TRBD2. CDR1 and CDR2 from the germline V gene are ENHRY and SYGVKD. The CDR3 is made up of 20 amino acids. V trimming: 3 bases; J trimming: 0 bases; junction bases outside the gene matches: 12. The DNA of the CDR3 is TGTGCCATCAGTGACCCCCTTGGAGGGACTAGCGGGACAAGCACAGATACGCAGTATTTT. It codes for CAISDPLGGTSGTSTDTQYF.

The count of this clonotype is one. The rearrangement links TRBV20-1 to TRBJ2-3; D not resolved. This CDR3 is built from 15 residues. V was shortened by 0 bases and J by 3 bases, with 13 bases between the two germline ends. From germline, CDR1 is DFQATT and CDR2 SNEGSKA (reference sequence). The CDR3 nucleotides read TGCAGTGCTAGAGACCCCGCGCTGGGGACAGATACGCAGTATTTT. It encodes CSARDPALGTDTQYF.

The chain couples TRBV30 to TRBJ2-6, with TRBD2 matching 16 bases. The V and J ends lost 0 bases and 2 bases, in that order; junction bases with no gene match: 1. The CDR3 is 18 residues long. CDR1 and CDR2 (germline): GTSNPN, SVGIG (reference sequence). CDR3 bases: TGTGCCTGGAGTGTGGGACTAGCGGGAGGGCCTGGGGCCAACGTCCTGACTTTC. Translation: CAWSVGLAGGPGANVLTF.

This clonotype occurred a few times. The chain couples TRBV20-1 to TRBJ2-1; D unclear. With 3 bases removed from V and 0 bases from J, the gap between germline ends came to 12 bases. CDR3 size: 15 residues. Germline V gene data show CDR1 as DFQATT and CDR2 as SNEGSKA (reference sequence). The CDR3 DNA is TGCAGTGCTAGTCCGGCGGTGGGCTCCTACAATGAGCAGTTCTTC. This translates into CSASPAVGSYNEQFF.

The chain recombines TRBV15 with TRBJ1-4, with 7 bases identical to TRBD1. The V gene's germline CDR1 is LNHNV and CDR2 YYDKDF (reference sequence). The CDR3 contains 17 residues. J gave up 5 bases and V 4 bases, and 13 bases lay outside the gene matches. Here the CDR3 DNA reads TGTGCCACCAGCACCATTCTTTCCGGGACAGAGAATGAAAAACTGTTTTTT. This sequence encodes CATSTILSGTENEKLFF. Based on the CDR3 plus reference TRBV15 and TRBJ1-4, the full variable domain is DAMVIQNPRYQVTQFGKPVTLSCSQTLNHNVMYWYQQKSSQAPKLLFHYYDKDFNNEADTPDNFQSRRPNTSFCFLDIRSPGLGDTAMYLCATSTILSGTENEKLFFGSGTQLSVL.

The V call is TRBV5-1, the J call TRBJ2-5, with D perhaps TRBD2 (7 bases). TRBJ2-7 explains the end of the DNA better; the J call may be wrong. Germline CDR1 SGHRS, CDR2 YFSETQ. CDR3 size: 13 residues. This CDR3 is CASSSGGLSEQYF. As DNA, the CDR3 is TGCGCCAGCAGCTCCGGGGGGCTTAGCGAGCAGTACTTC.